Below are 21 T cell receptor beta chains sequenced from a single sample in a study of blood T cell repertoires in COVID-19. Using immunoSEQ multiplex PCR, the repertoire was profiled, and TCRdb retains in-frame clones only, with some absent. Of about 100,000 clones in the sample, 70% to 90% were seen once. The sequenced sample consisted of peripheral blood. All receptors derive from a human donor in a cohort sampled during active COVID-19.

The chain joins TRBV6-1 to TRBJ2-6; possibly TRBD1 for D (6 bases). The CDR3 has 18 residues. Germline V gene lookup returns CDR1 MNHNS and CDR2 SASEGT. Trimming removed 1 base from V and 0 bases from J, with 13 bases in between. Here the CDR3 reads CASSEEEQGPSGANVLTF. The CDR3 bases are TGTGCCAGCAGTGAAGAGGAACAGGGCCCCTCTGGGGCCAACGTCCTGACTTTC.

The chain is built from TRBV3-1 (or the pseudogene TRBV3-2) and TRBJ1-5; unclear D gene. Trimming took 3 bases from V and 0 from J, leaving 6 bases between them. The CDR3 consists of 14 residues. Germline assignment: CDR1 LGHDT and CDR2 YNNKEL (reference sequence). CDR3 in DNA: TGTGCCAGCAGCCAGGGCATTAGCAATCAGCCCCAGCATTTT. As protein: CASSQGISNQPQHF.

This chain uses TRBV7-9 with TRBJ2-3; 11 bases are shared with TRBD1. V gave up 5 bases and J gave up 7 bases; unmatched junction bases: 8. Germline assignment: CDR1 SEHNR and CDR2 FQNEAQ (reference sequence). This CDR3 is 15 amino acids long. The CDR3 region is CASSAWTGGAYTQYF. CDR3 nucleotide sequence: TGTGCCAGCAGCGCCTGGACAGGGGGCGCGTATACGCAGTATTTT.

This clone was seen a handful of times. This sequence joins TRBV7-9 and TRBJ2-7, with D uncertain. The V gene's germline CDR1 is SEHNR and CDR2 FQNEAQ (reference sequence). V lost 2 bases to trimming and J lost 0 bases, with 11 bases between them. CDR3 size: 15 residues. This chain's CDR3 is CASSLMAESSYEQYF. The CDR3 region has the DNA TGTGCCAGCAGCTTAATGGCGGAGAGCTCCTACGAGCAGTACTTC.

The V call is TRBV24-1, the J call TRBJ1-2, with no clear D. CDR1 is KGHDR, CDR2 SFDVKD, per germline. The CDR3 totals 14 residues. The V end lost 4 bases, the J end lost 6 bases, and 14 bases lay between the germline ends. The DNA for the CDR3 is TGTGCCACCAGTGAGGGTCCCCCGCGGGATGGCTACACCTTC. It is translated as CATSEGPPRDGYTF.

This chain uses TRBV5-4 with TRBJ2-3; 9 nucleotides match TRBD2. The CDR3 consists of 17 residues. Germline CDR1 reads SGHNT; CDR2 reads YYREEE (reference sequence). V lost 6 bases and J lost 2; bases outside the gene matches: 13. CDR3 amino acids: CASNLRGGGGPTDTQYF. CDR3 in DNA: TGTGCCAGCAATCTAAGAGGCGGGGGGGGTCCCACAGATACGCAGTATTTT.

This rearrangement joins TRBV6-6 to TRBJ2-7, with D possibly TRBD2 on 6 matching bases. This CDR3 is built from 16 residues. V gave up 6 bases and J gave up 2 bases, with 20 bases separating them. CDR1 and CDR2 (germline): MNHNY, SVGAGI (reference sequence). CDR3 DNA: TGTGCCAGCAGCCTCTCGGGCGGGACCCTCCCCTACGAGCAGTACTTC. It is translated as CASSLSGGTLPYEQYF.

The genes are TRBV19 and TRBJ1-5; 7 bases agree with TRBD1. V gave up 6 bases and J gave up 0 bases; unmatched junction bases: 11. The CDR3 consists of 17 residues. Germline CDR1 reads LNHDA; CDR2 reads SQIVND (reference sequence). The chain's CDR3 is CASRTTGLIYSNQPQHF. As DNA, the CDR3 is TGTGCCAGTAGAACGACAGGGTTGATTTATAGCAATCAGCCCCAGCATTTT.

The CDR3 region is CASSQGHYEQYF. Written as DNA, the CDR3 is TGTGCCAGCAGCCAAGGACACTACGAGCAGTACTTC. The V call is TRBV14, the J call TRBJ2-7; D is undetermined. Trimming removed 1 base from V and 3 bases from J, with 4 bases in between. Germline CDR1 reads SGHDN; CDR2 reads FVKESK. The CDR3 is 12 residues long.

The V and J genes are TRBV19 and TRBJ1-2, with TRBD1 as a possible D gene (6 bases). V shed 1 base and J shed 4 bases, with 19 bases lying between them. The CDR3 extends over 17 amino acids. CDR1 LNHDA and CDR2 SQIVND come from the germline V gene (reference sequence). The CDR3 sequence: CASSIGDHGRGAYGYTF. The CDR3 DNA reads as TGTGCCAGTAGTATAGGGGACCACGGCCGGGGGGCCTATGGCTACACCTTC.

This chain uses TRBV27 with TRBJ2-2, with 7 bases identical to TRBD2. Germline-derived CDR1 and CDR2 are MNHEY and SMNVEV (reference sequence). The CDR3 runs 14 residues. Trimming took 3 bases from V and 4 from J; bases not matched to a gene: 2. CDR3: CASSFSGGTGELFF. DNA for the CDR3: TGTGCCAGCAGTTTTTCGGGGGGCACCGGGGAGCTGTTTTTT.

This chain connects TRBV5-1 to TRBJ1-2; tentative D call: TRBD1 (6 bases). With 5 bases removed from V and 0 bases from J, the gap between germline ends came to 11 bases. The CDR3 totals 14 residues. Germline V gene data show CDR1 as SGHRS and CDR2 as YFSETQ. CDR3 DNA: TGCGCCAGCAGTTCGGACAGCACTAACTATGGCTACACCTTC. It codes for CASSSDSTNYGYTF. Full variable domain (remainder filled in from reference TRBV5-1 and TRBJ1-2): KAGVTQTPRYLIKTRGQQVTLSCSPISGHRSVSWYQQTPGQGLQFLFEYFSETQRNKGNFPGRFSGRQFSNSRSEMNVSTLELGDSALYLCASSSDSTNYGYTFGSGTRLTVV.

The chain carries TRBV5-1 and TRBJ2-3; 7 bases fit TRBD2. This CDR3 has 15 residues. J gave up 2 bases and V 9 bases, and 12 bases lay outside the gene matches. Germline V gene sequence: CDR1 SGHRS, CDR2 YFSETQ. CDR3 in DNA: TGCGCCACCACGGACGGCGGGAGCGCCACAGATACGCAGTATTTT. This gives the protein CATTDGGSATDTQYF.

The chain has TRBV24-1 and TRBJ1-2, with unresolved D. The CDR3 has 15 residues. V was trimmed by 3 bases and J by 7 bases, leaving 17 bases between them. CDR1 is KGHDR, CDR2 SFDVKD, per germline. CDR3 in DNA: TGTGCCACCAGTGATCCCTCCAGGAAACCTGTTGGCTACACCTTC. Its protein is CATSDPSRKPVGYTF.

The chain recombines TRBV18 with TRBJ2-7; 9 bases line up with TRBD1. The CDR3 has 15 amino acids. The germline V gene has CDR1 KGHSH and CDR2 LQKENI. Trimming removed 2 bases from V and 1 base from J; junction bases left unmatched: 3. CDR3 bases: TGTGCCAGCTCACCAGGGACAGGGACATCCTACGAGCAGTACTTC. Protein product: CASSPGTGTSYEQYF.

The CDR3, as DNA: TGTGCCACCAGTGATTTGTCGTTAGACAATGAGCAGTTCTTC. Amino acids: CATSDLSLDNEQFF. This chain connects TRBV24-1 to TRBJ2-1; D not certain. The germline gives CDR1 KGHDR, CDR2 SFDVKD. Trimming stripped 0 bases from V and 5 bases from J, with 7 bases between. The CDR3 spans 14 residues.

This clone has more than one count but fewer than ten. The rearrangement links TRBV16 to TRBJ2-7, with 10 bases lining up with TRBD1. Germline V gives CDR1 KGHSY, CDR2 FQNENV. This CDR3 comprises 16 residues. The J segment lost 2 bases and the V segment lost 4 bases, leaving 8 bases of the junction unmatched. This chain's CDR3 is CASSPWDRGVPYEQYF. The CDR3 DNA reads TGTGCCAGCAGCCCTTGGGACAGGGGCGTCCCCTACGAGCAGTACTTC. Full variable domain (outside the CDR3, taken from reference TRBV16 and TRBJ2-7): GEEVAQTPKHLVRGEGQKAKLYCAPIKGHSYVFWYQQVLKNEFKFLISFQNENVFDETGMPKERFSAKCLPNSPCSLEIQATKLEDSAVYFCASSPWDRGVPYEQYFGPGTRLTVT.

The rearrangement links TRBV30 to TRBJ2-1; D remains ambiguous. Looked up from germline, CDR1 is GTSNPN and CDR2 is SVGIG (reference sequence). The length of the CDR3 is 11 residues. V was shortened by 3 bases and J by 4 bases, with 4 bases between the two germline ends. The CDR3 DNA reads TGTGCCTGGAGGGCATACAATGAGCAGTTCTTC. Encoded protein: CAWRAYNEQFF.

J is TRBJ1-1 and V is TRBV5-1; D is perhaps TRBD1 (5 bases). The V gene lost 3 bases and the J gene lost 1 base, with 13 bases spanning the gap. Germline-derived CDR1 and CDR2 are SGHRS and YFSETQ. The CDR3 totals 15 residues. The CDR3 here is CASSYTTASNTEAFF. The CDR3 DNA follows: TGCGCCAGCAGCTACACGACAGCCTCGAACACTGAAGCTTTCTTT.

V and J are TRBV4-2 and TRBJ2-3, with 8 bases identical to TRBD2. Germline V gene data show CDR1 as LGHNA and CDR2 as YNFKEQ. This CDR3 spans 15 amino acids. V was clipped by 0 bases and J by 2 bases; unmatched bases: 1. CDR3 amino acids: CASSQEAGDTDTQYF. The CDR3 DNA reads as TGTGCCAGCAGCCAAGAAGCGGGGGACACAGATACGCAGTATTTT.

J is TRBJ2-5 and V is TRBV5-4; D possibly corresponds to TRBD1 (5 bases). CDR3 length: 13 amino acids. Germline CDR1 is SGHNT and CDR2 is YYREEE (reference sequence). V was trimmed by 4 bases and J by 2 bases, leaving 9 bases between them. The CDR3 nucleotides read TGTGCCAGCAGCCTCAGGGTTCAAGAGACCCAGTACTTC. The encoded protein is CASSLRVQETQYF.